Shown below are 15 T cell receptor beta chains from a single sample sequenced in a study of beta chain features in type 1 diabetes. The isolated RNA, all of it, was reverse transcribed, so expressed TCRB transcripts were what got sequenced. Clones were sequenced by immunoSEQ multiplex PCR, and TCRdb holds only the in-frame ones, with some missing. Among under 950,000 clones listed, roughly 16% were seen once. Sequencing was carried out using naive CD4+ T cells from blood. The receptors shown here come from a woman under 30 in good health.

The rearrangement joins TRBV7-9 to TRBJ1-2; the match to TRBD1 covers 8 bases. Unmatched junction bases numbered 14, after V lost 0 bases and J lost 5 bases. Germline V gene lookup returns CDR1 SEHNR and CDR2 FQNEAQ (reference sequence). The CDR3 has 18 amino acids. The CDR3 region has the DNA TGTGCCAGCAGCTTAGCCATTCCGTCCAGGGGGCAGGGTTATGGCTACACCTTC. As protein: CASSLAIPSRGQGYGYTF.

The V gene is TRBV6-6, the J gene TRBJ2-5; D gene uncertain. The V gene lost 0 bases and the J gene lost 0 bases, with 8 bases spanning the gap. Germline loops: CDR1 MNHNY, CDR2 SVGAGI (reference sequence). This CDR3 comprises 15 residues. CDR3: CASSYSGINQETQYF. The CDR3 region has the DNA TGTGCCAGCAGTTACTCAGGGATAAACCAAGAGACCCAGTACTTC.

V and J are TRBV4-3 and TRBJ1-6; D is undetermined. Germline V gene sequence: CDR1 LGHNA, CDR2 YSLEER. The CDR3 is 18 amino acids. Trimming left V 0 bases short and J 0 bases short, with 12 bases between. This CDR3 reads CASSQDSTPSSYNSPLHF. In DNA form, the CDR3 reads TGCGCCAGCAGCCAAGATAGCACTCCTAGCTCCTATAATTCACCCCTCCACTTT.

This clone turned up a few times. V usage is TRBV10-3 and J usage is TRBJ2-1, with D tentatively TRBD1 (6 bases). The CDR3 is made up of 14 amino acids. The germline V and J ends were trimmed by 6 bases and 4 bases, with 13 bases remaining between them. Germline V gene data show CDR1 as ENHRY and CDR2 as SYGVKD. CDR3 DNA: TGTGCCATCAGACAGGGATTTGAATACAATGAGCAGTTCTTC. Residues: CAIRQGFEYNEQFF.

A few counts support this clone. The rearrangement uses TRBV2 and TRBJ2-2, with D unresolved. Trimming pared 6 bases from V and 3 bases from J, leaving 11 bases between. Germline values: CDR1 SNHLY, CDR2 FYNNEI. The CDR3 contains 14 residues. The chain's CDR3 is CASRRQAYTGELFF. CDR3 in DNA: TGTGCCAGCAGACGGCAGGCGTACACCGGGGAGCTGTTTTTT. Using reference TRBV2 and TRBJ2-2 for the parts outside the CDR3, the full variable domain is EPEVTQTPSHQVTQMGQEVILRCVPISNHLYFYWYRQILGQKVEFLVSFYNNEISEKSEIFDDQFSVERPDGSNFTLKIRSTKLEDSAMYFCASRRQAYTGELFFGEGSRLTVL.

CDR3 DNA: TGTGCCAGCAGTCTGACTAGCGGGATGGCCGAGCAGTACTTC. Translation: CASSLTSGMAEQYF. This chain uses TRBV2 with TRBJ2-7; the match to TRBD2 covers 11 bases. Germline loops: CDR1 SNHLY, CDR2 FYNNEI. The CDR3 has 14 residues. V trimming: 5 bases; J trimming: 6 bases; junction bases outside the gene matches: 6.

In this sample, this clone turned up a few times. This chain joins TRBV7-2 and TRBJ2-7; 8 bases are a match to TRBD2. The germline V gene encodes CDR1 SGHTA and CDR2 FQGNSA. V trimming: 1 base; J trimming: 4 bases; junction bases outside the gene matches: 6. The CDR3 sequence is 15 residues long. CDR3 nucleotides: TGTGCCAGCAGCTTAGTTTCGGGAGGGCCGTACGAGCAGTACTTC. This sequence encodes CASSLVSGGPYEQYF.

This rearrangement joins TRBV11-1 to TRBJ2-7; 10 bases match TRBD2. The CDR3 is made up of 17 amino acids. V was pared by 5 bases and J by 4 bases, with 14 bases of the junction left unmatched. CDR1 and CDR2 (germline): SGHAT, FQDESV (reference sequence). The CDR3 reads CASSPTPVSGRNYEQYF. The CDR3 DNA reads TGTGCCAGCAGCCCCACCCCGGTTAGCGGGAGGAATTACGAGCAGTACTTC.

V usage is TRBV11-2 and J usage is TRBJ1-1; D is ambiguous. Trimming removed 1 base at V and 0 bases at J, with 9 bases between. This CDR3 has 15 residues. Germline CDR1 is SGHAT and CDR2 is FQNNGV. CDR3 DNA: TGTGCCAGCAGCTTAGGTCCAGCAATGAACACTGAAGCTTTCTTT. Encoded protein: CASSLGPAMNTEAFF.

This clone was detected a few times. The V and J genes are TRBV5-1 and TRBJ2-7; 7 bases agree with TRBD2. The CDR3 contains 15 residues. The germline CDR1 and CDR2 sequences are SGHRS and YFSETQ. After removal of 0 bases from V and 0 bases from J, the junction contained 3 bases not matched to a gene. CDR3 residues: CASSLGGTISYEQYF. CDR3 nucleotide sequence: TGCGCCAGCAGCTTGGGCGGGACTATCTCCTACGAGCAGTACTTC.

The chain carries TRBV7-3 and TRBJ2-2, with TRBD1 matching 7 bases. CDR3 length equals 18 residues. Losses at the gene ends were 2 bases for V and 4 bases for J; bases not matched to a gene: 13. Germline CDR1 reads SGHTA; CDR2 reads FQGTGA. The CDR3 nucleotides read TGTGCCAGCAGCTTAGGTTCGGTGTCAGGGGGTGGCACCGGGGAGCTGTTTTTT. The encoded protein is CASSLGSVSGGGTGELFF.

This clone was counted only a few times. The V gene is TRBV2, the J gene TRBJ2-1, with D perhaps given as TRBD1 or TRBD2 (5 bases each). With 7 bases removed from V and 4 bases from J, the gap between germline ends came to 17 bases. Germline CDR1 reads SNHLY; CDR2 reads FYNNEI. This CDR3 region has 15 residues. This CDR3 is CASNRDPGTYNEQFF. CDR3 nucleotide sequence: TGTGCCAGCAACCGGGACCCGGGTACATACAATGAGCAGTTCTTC.

The genes are TRBV5-4 and TRBJ2-2; no clear D. The V gene lost 3 bases and the J gene lost 1 base, with 10 bases spanning the gap. In germline, CDR1 is SGHNT, CDR2 YYREEE (reference sequence). The CDR3 has 15 amino acids. As DNA, the CDR3 is TGTGCCAGCAGCTCGAGAAGGGAGAACACCGGGGAGCTGTTTTTT. As protein: CASSSRRENTGELFF.

The table lists this clone with a few counts. The chain employs TRBV4-2 and TRBJ1-5; tentative D call: TRBD1 (5 bases). The length of the CDR3 is 16 residues. Trimming removed 3 bases from V and 3 bases from J, with 15 bases in between. Germline CDR1 LGHNA, CDR2 YNFKEQ. The CDR3 region has the DNA TGTGCCAGCAGCCAGATGTCAGGGCCCTCCAATCAGCCCCAGCATTTT. This codes for CASSQMSGPSNQPQHF.

Notes on this clone: Additional DNA sequences in this sample encode the identical CDR3. V and J are TRBV28 and TRBJ2-7; 13 positions agree with TRBD2. V was clipped by 5 bases and J by 2 bases; unmatched bases: 6. The germline gives CDR1 MDHEN, CDR2 SYDVKM. The CDR3 has 16 amino acids. The CDR3 is CASSPPGTSGTYEQYF. As DNA, the CDR3 is TGTGCCAGCAGTCCCCCAGGGACTAGCGGGACCTACGAGCAGTACTTC.